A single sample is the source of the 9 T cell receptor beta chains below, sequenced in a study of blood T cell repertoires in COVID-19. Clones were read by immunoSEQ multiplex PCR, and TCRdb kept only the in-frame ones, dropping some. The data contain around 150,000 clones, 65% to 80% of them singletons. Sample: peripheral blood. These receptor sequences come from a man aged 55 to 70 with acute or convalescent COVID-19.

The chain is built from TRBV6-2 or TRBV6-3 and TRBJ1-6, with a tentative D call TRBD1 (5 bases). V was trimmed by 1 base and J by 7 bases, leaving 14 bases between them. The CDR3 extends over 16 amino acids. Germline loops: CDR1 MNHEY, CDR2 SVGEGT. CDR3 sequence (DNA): TGTGCCAGCAGTTACTTGGGGGGAAGGGTGAATTCACCCCTCCACTTT. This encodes CASSYLGGRVNSPLHF.

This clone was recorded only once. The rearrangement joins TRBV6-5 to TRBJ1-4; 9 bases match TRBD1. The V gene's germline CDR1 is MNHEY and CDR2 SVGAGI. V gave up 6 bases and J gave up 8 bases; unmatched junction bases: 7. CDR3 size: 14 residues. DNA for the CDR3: TGTGCCAGCAGGATACAGGGGGCGGGCGAAAAACTGTTTTTT. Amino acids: CASRIQGAGEKLFF.

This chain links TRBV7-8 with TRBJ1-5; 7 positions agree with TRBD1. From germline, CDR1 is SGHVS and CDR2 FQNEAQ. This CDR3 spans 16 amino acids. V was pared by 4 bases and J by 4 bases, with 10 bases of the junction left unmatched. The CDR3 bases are TGTGCCAGCAGCTACACTTGGGGACAGCGAAATCAGCCCCAGCATTTT. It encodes CASSYTWGQRNQPQHF.

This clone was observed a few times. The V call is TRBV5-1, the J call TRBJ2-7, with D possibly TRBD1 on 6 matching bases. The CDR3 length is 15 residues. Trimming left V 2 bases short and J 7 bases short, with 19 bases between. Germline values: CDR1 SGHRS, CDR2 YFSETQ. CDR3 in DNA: TGCGCCAGCAGCTTAGATGGTACAGGGTATCGGGAGCAGTACTTC. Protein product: CASSLDGTGYREQYF.

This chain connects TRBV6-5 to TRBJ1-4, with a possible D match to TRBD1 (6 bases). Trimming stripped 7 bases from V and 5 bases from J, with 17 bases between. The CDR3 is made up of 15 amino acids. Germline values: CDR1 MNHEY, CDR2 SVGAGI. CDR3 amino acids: CASNLQGPVNEKLFF. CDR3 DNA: TGTGCCAGCAATCTACAGGGTCCGGTGAATGAAAAACTGTTTTTT.

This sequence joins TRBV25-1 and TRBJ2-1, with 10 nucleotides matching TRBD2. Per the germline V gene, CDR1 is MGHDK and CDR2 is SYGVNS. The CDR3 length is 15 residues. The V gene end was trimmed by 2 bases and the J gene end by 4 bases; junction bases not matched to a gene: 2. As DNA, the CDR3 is TGTGCCAGCAGTGAAGAGCGGGGGGGTTACAATGAGCAGTTCTTC. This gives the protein CASSEERGGYNEQFF.

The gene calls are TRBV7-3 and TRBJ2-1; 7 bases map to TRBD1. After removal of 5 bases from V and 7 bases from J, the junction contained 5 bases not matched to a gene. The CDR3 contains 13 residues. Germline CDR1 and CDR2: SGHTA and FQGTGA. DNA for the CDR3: TGTGCCAGCAGCCCGGGACAGTCGAATGAGCAGTTCTTC. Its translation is CASSPGQSNEQFF.

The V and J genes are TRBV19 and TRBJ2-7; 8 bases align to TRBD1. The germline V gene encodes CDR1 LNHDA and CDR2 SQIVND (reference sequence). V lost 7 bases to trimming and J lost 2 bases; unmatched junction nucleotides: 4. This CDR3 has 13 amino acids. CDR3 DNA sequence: TGTGCCAGTATGGGACAGGAAGCCTACGAGCAGTACTTC. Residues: CASMGQEAYEQYF. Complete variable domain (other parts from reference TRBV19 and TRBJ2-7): DGGITQSPKYLFRKEGQNVTLSCEQNLNHDAMYWYRQDPGQGLRLIYYSQIVNDFQKGDIAEGYSVSREKKESFPLTVTSAQKNPTAFYLCASMGQEAYEQYFGPGTRLTVT.

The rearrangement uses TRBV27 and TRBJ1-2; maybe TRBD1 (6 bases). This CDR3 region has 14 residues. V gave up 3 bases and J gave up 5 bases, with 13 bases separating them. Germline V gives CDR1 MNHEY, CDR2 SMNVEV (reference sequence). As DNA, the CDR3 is TGTGCCAGCAGTTTGACAGGTCGGGCTTATGGCTACACCTTC. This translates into CASSLTGRAYGYTF.